The 24 T cell receptor beta chains below all came from one sample that was sequenced in a study of T cells after yellow fever vaccination. In TCRdb, the 5' RACE reads were re-called with MiXCR into one record per CDR3 protein. The sample contains around 230,000 distinct CDR3 sequences, roughly 6.8% of which appear only once. The material sequenced was CD4+ T cells sorted from PBMCs, taken on the day of the yellow fever booster vaccination. These receptors all stem from a man aged 25-45 years who received the YFV17D yellow fever vaccine.

This clonotype was detected a few times. This chain links TRBV5-5 with TRBJ1-4; tentatively, D is TRBD1 (6 bases). The V and J ends lost 1 base and 8 bases respectively, with 12 bases between them. The length of the CDR3 is 14 residues. Germline CDR1 reads SGHKS; CDR2 reads YYEKEE (reference sequence). The CDR3, as DNA: TGTGCCAGCAGCTTGTGGGGGGCCGGAGAAAAACTGTTTTTT. This sequence encodes CASSLWGAGEKLFF.

This sequence joins TRBV20-1 and TRBJ1-1; TRBD1 agrees at 10 bases. The germline V gene encodes CDR1 DFQATT and CDR2 SNEGSKA (reference sequence). Losses at the gene ends were 6 bases for V and 0 bases for J; bases not matched to a gene: 10. The CDR3 contains 16 residues. The CDR3 here is CSASGQGPFMNTEAFF. DNA for the CDR3: TGCAGTGCCTCGGGACAGGGGCCGTTCATGAACACTGAAGCTTTCTTT.

J is TRBJ2-1 and V is TRBV4-2; D may be TRBD1 (7 bases). The germline gives CDR1 LGHNA, CDR2 YNFKEQ. The length of the CDR3 is 15 residues. V lost 4 bases, J lost 3 bases, and 13 bases lay in between. CDR3 coding DNA: TGTGCCAGCAGCCCAGGGGGAGGCTTCTACAATGAGCAGTTCTTC. This codes for CASSPGGGFYNEQFF.

This clonotype came up a few times. The rearrangement links TRBV2 to TRBJ2-3; D may be TRBD2 (5 bases). CDR3 length: 15 amino acids. V was cut by 4 bases and J by 2 bases, with 13 bases left in between. Germline assignment: CDR1 SNHLY and CDR2 FYNNEI. The CDR3 DNA reads TGTGCCAGCAGTGCGTGGAGGCCTGACACAGATACGCAGTATTTT. Its protein product is CASSAWRPDTDTQYF.

This clonotype was found many times. The rearrangement uses TRBV7-9 and TRBJ2-5; the D is unclear. V lost 2 bases and J lost 1, with 20 bases in between. The CDR3 sequence is 18 residues long. Germline lookup yields CDR1 SEHNR and CDR2 FQNEAQ (reference sequence). The CDR3 reads CASSLISYRARGQETQYF. The DNA of the CDR3 is TGTGCCAGCAGCTTAATCTCCTATCGCGCTAGAGGCCAAGAGACCCAGTACTTC.

This clonotype was detected a few times. The gene calls are TRBV7-2 and TRBJ1-3, with no clear D. The germline V and J ends were trimmed by 5 bases and 0 bases, with 5 bases remaining between them. Germline CDR1 reads SGHTA; CDR2 reads FQGNSA. The CDR3 has 13 residues. CDR3 nucleotide sequence: TGTGCCAGCAGCACATACTCTGGAAACACCATATATTTT. This encodes CASSTYSGNTIYF.

The CDR3 sequence: CSATSGTGALEQYF. The CDR3 region has the DNA TGCAGTGCTACCTCCGGGACTGGGGCCCTCGAGCAGTACTTC. The chain recombines TRBV20-1 with TRBJ2-7, with D tentatively TRBD2 (6 bases). Per the germline V gene, CDR1 is DFQATT and CDR2 is SNEGSKA (reference sequence). This CDR3 spans 14 amino acids. Trimming pared 4 bases from V and 6 bases from J, leaving 19 bases between.

This clonotype has ten or more counts. This chain joins TRBV12-3 or TRBV12-4 and TRBJ2-7; perhaps TRBD1 as D (5 bases). V was cut by 5 bases and J by 4 bases, with 9 bases left in between. This CDR3 region has 12 residues. The CDR3 DNA reads as TGTGCCAGCAGTCCGGACACTTACGAGCAGTACTTC. Its protein is CASSPDTYEQYF.

The rearrangement joins TRBV20-1 to TRBJ2-7, with TRBD2 as a possible D gene (6 bases). This CDR3 region has 12 residues. Trimming shortened V by 1 base and J by 3 bases, and 7 bases separated the two germline ends. Germline V gene sequence: CDR1 DFQATT, CDR2 SNEGSKA (reference sequence). The CDR3 loop reads CSARGGDYEQYF. CDR3 nucleotides: TGCAGTGCTAGAGGCGGGGACTACGAGCAGTACTTC.

The chain links TRBV12-3 or TRBV12-4 to TRBJ2-1, with unresolved D. Trimming shortened V by 8 bases and J by 6 bases, and 8 bases separated the two germline ends. The CDR3 covers 11 residues. The chain's CDR3 is CASQAINEQFF. The CDR3 DNA sequence: TGTGCCAGCCAAGCTATCAATGAGCAGTTCTTC.

This clonotype was observed a handful of times. This chain uses TRBV12-3 or TRBV12-4 with TRBJ2-1; TRBD1 matches at 8 bases. CDR3 size: 16 residues. Germline trimming cut 1 base from V and 7 bases from J; bases unmatched to any gene: 9. For the CDR3, the DNA is TGTGCCAGCAGTTTAGAAACCGGGACAGGCATTAATGAGCAGTTCTTC. Residues: CASSLETGTGINEQFF.

The sample holds many counts of this clonotype. The CDR3 here is CASSTLVADTQYF. The CDR3 DNA is TGTGCCAGCAGCACCTTAGTGGCAGATACGCAGTATTTT. The genes are TRBV7-2 and TRBJ2-3; D is uncertain. There are 13 residues in the CDR3. Trimming removed 5 bases from V and 4 bases from J, with 10 bases in between. CDR1 is SGHTA, CDR2 FQGNSA, per germline.

This clonotype turned up a few times. The chain joins TRBV24-1 to TRBJ2-1, with 8 bases matching TRBD2. V was pared by 10 bases and J by 10 bases, with 8 bases of the junction left unmatched. Germline V gene data show CDR1 as KGHDR and CDR2 as SFDVKD. This CDR3 has 12 amino acids. CDR3 protein: CATSGSGGEQFF. The CDR3 DNA follows: TGTGCCACGAGCGGGAGTGGTGGGGAGCAGTTCTTC.

This clonotype has a count of ten or more. The J gene is TRBJ2-7, the V gene TRBV5-1; D uncertain. There are 12 residues in the CDR3. Per the germline V gene, CDR1 is SGHRS and CDR2 is YFSETQ. Trimming pared 5 bases from V and 6 bases from J, leaving 12 bases between. The CDR3 loop reads CASSKDGPEQYF. CDR3 DNA: TGCGCCAGCAGTAAGGACGGGCCCGAGCAGTACTTC.

This clonotype was detected many times. The rearrangement joins TRBV10-3 to TRBJ2-2; 10 nucleotides line up with TRBD1. CDR3 length: 14 residues. The germline gives CDR1 ENHRY, CDR2 SYGVKD. J lost 5 bases, V lost 8 bases, and 5 bases had no gene match. CDR3 sequence reads: CAIRGQGTTGELFF. The CDR3 DNA is TGTGCCATCCGGGGACAGGGGACTACCGGGGAGCTGTTTTTT.

The table lists this clonotype with a few counts. This chain uses TRBV5-5 with TRBJ2-2; D uncertain. Trimming left V 4 bases short and J 1 base short, with 14 bases between. Germline V gene lookup returns CDR1 SGHKS and CDR2 YYEKEE (reference sequence). The CDR3 runs 16 residues. The CDR3 nucleotides read TGTGCCAGCAGCCCACCAGGACCCCAGAACACCGGGGAGCTGTTTTTT. The encoded protein is CASSPPGPQNTGELFF.

Here the CDR3 reads CASSIGLTGQDYGYTF. In DNA, the CDR3 is TGTGCCAGTAGTATCGGGTTGACAGGGCAAGACTATGGCTACACCTTC. V and J are TRBV19 and TRBJ1-2; 7 bases fit TRBD1. The CDR3 runs 16 residues. The germline V gene encodes CDR1 LNHDA and CDR2 SQIVND (reference sequence). The V and J ends lost 3 bases and 3 bases, in that order; junction bases with no gene match: 10.

The chain couples TRBV19 to TRBJ2-2, with 13 bases identical to TRBD2. CDR1 is LNHDA and CDR2 is SQIVND in the germline V gene (reference sequence). V lost 2 bases, J lost 4 bases, and 10 bases stayed unmatched. The CDR3 has 19 amino acids. This CDR3 reads CASSIYAAGLAGVTGELFF. The CDR3 coding sequence is TGTGCCAGTAGTATATATGCCGCCGGACTAGCGGGAGTCACCGGGGAGCTGTTTTTT.

This clonotype was counted between two and nine times. This chain connects TRBV4-2 to TRBJ2-7; 7 nucleotides agree with TRBD2. CDR3 size: 15 residues. Germline lookup yields CDR1 LGHNA and CDR2 YNFKEQ. V lost 4 bases to trimming and J lost 1 base; unmatched junction nucleotides: 7. CDR3 in amino acids: CASSRGGGESYEQYF. CDR3 nucleotides: TGTGCCAGCAGCCGGGGTGGGGGGGAATCCTACGAGCAGTACTTC.

The chain joins TRBV5-1 to TRBJ2-7; unclear D gene. Germline CDR1 SGHRS, CDR2 YFSETQ. V was clipped by 4 bases and J by 3 bases, with 11 bases between them. This CDR3 is built from 13 residues. The CDR3 coding sequence is TGCGCCAGCAGCCCCGGCTTGGGCTACGAGCAGTACTTC. The encoded protein is CASSPGLGYEQYF.

This clonotype was seen a handful of times. The chain is built from TRBV7-2 and TRBJ2-1; 9 bases line up with TRBD1. Trimming removed 7 bases from V and 5 bases from J; junction bases left unmatched: 9. CDR3 size: 15 residues. Germline V gives CDR1 SGHTA, CDR2 FQGNSA. CDR3 sequence (DNA): TGTGCCAGCAACCCCGGGACAGGGCACAACAATGAGCAGTTCTTC. Translating gives CASNPGTGHNNEQFF.

The sample holds a few counts of this clonotype. The CDR3 nucleotides are TGTGCCAGTAGTACCAGGAGAGCAGATACGCAGTATTTT. As protein: CASSTRRADTQYF. The rearrangement links TRBV19 to TRBJ2-3; D is undetermined. The length of the CDR3 is 13 residues. Germline V gives CDR1 LNHDA, CDR2 SQIVND (reference sequence). V lost 4 bases to trimming and J lost 4 bases, with 9 bases between them.

This clonotype was detected a few times. The genes are TRBV7-6 and TRBJ2-1; 7 bases are a match to TRBD1. Germline V lookup: CDR1 SGHVS, CDR2 FNYEAQ. The CDR3 is 10 amino acids. The trim removed 9 bases at V and 8 bases at J, leaving 1 base unmatched. In DNA form, the CDR3 reads TGTGCCAGGACAGGGCATGAGCAGTTCTTC. Protein: CARTGHEQFF.

This rearrangement joins TRBV5-4 to TRBJ2-7; TRBD2 agrees at 8 bases. Per germline, CDR1 SGHNT and CDR2 YYREEE (reference sequence). The V segment lost 1 base and the J segment 3 bases; nucleotides outside the gene matches: 6. This CDR3 is 15 amino acids long. The CDR3, as DNA: TGTGCCAGCAGCTTGTCGAGCGGGAGACACTACGAGCAGTACTTC. This translates into CASSLSSGRHYEQYF.